The source of this TCR beta chain is a study of radiation and T cells in renal cell carcinoma. This CDR3 region has 13 residues. Per the germline V gene, CDR1 is LNHNV and CDR2 is YYDKDF (reference sequence). Trimming removed 3 bases at V and 11 bases at J, with 14 bases between. Time point noted: blood 4 weeks post-SBRT, at nephrectomy. Specified treatment: 15 Gy SBRT to primary tumor, nephrectomy 4 weeks later. TCRdb's copy holds only in-frame clones and misses some; the assay was immunoSEQ multiplex PCR. Of 120,000 to 150,000 clones listed, 75% to 90% are singletons. This sequence was found in a woman aged 45-59 years with renal cell carcinoma. Sequencing used blood, obtained from a patient whose treatment included radiotherapy and nephrectomy. The chain couples TRBV15 to TRBJ1-3; D is perhaps TRBD1 (5 bases). CDR3 sequence: CATSSTSGTSIYF. The CDR3 bases are TGTGCCACCAGCAGCACCTCCGGGACCTCCATATATTTT. The complete variable domain, with remaining parts taken from reference TRBV15 and TRBJ1-3, reads DAMVIQNPRYQVTQFGKPVTLSCSQTLNHNVMYWYQQKSSQAPKLLFHYYDKDFNNEADTPDNFQSRRPNTSFCFLDIRSPGLGDTAMYLCATSSTSGTSIYFGEGSWLTVV.